The 3 T cell receptor beta chains listed next were all sequenced from one sample in a study of T cells in Graves' hyperthyroidism and ophthalmopathy. Researchers took RNA transcripts and amplified the TCR beta CDR3 regions from them. First-round RT-PCR with HTBI primers amplified the TCR CDR3 region. A single record per CDR3 protein comes from TCRdb applying MiXCR to the multiplex PCR reads. The sample has approximately 520,000 distinct CDR3 sequences, around 20% seen once. The sample comprised blood. All receptors derive from a man aged 18 to 29 with Graves' hyperthyroidism.

This rearrangement joins TRBV12-3 or TRBV12-4 to TRBJ1-1; the D gene is possibly TRBD1 (6 bases). Trimming shortened V by 3 bases and J by 6 bases, and 11 bases separated the two germline ends. There are 13 residues in the CDR3. The CDR3 bases are TGTGCCAGCAGTTTCGATGGGGGCGCTGAAGCTTTCTTT. Amino acids: CASSFDGGAEAFF.

This clonotype was seen repeatedly, ten times or more. The chain recombines TRBV28 with TRBJ1-2, with TRBD1 as a possible D gene (6 bases). The CDR3 covers 14 residues. V was cut by 7 bases and J by 8 bases, with 20 bases left in between. Germline V gives CDR1 MDHEN, CDR2 SYDVKM. The CDR3 bases are TGTGCCAGCACCCTAAGCCGGGGGGCGCAGGGCTACACCTTC. This codes for CASTLSRGAQGYTF.

The chain uses TRBV10-3 and TRBJ2-7; 8 bases are a match to TRBD2. This CDR3 has 15 amino acids. V gave up 4 bases and J gave up 2 bases; unmatched junction bases: 7. Germline assignment: CDR1 ENHRY and CDR2 SYGVKD. CDR3 sequence (DNA): TGTGCCATCAGTGCATCGGGGGGGATCGCCTACGAGCAGTACTTC. Translating it yields CAISASGGIAYEQYF.